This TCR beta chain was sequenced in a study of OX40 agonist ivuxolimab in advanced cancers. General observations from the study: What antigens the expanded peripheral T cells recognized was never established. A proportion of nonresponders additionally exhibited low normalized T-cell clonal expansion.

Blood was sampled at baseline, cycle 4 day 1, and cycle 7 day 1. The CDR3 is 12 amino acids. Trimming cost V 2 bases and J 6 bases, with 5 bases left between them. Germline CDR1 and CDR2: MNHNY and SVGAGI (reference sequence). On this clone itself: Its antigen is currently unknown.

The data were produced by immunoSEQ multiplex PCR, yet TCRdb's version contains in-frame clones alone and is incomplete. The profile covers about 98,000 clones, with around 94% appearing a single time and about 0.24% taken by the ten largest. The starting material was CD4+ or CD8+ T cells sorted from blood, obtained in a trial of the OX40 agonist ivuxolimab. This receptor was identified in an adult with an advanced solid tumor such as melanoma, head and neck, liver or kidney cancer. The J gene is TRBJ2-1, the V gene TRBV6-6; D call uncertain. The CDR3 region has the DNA TGTGCCAGCAGTTACAAGGTCAATGAGCAGTTCTTC. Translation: CASSYKVNEQFF.